These T cell receptor beta chains were read from a single sample in a study of cytomegalovirus exposure and HLA in healthy donors. Assay used: immunoSEQ multiplex PCR; TCRdb lists only in-frame clones, some missing. The sample lists 100,000 to 150,000 clones; around 78% were seen once. Sequences were obtained from PBMCs. Receptors originate from a woman aged 45-59 years in good health and CMV-seronegative. Both conserved end residues are part of each CDR3. A D gene is named only where the DNA matches it firmly. Clone size is given for some rows only: seen once, a few or many times, or a class if the clone is expanded.

v_gene: TRBV5-1
d_gene: -
abundance: -
j_gene: TRBJ1-4
CDR3aa: CASTPRFGGSEKLFF
CDR3nt: TGCGCCAGCACCCCTCGGTTCGGCGGGTCTGAAAAACTGTTTTTT

v_gene: TRBV5-1
d_gene: -
abundance: -
j_gene: TRBJ2-4
CDR3aa: CASSLGGNQNIQYF
CDR3nt: TGCGCCAGCAGCTTGGGAGGAAACCAAAACATTCAGTACTTC

v_gene: TRBV19
d_gene: TRBD2
abundance: -
j_gene: TRBJ2-3
CDR3aa: CASSPRTSGTDTQYF
CDR3nt: TGTGCCAGTAGTCCCCGGACTAGCGGCACAGATACGCAGTATTTT

v_gene: TRBV7-2
d_gene: TRBD2
abundance: once
j_gene: TRBJ2-1
CDR3aa: CASSFSGRGSYNEQFF
CDR3nt: TGTGCCAGCAGCTTTAGCGGGAGAGGTTCCTACAATGAGCAGTTCTTC

v_gene: TRBV29-1
d_gene: -
abundance: -
j_gene: TRBJ1-1
CDR3aa: CSSKNGVTEAFF
CDR3nt: TGCAGCTCAAAGAACGGGGTTACTGAAGCTTTCTTT

v_gene: TRBV29-1
d_gene: -
abundance: -
j_gene: TRBJ2-1
CDR3aa: CSVTTGTGGAGPFRVKQFF
CDR3nt: TGCAGCGTTACAACAGGGACGGGGGGCGCGGGGCCATTCAGGGTGAAGCAGTTCTTC

v_gene: TRBV6-1
d_gene: TRBD1
abundance: few
j_gene: TRBJ2-3
CDR3aa: CASSGGQGLGRDTQYF
CDR3nt: TGTGCCAGCAGTGGTGGACAGGGGTTGGGTCGGGATACGCAGTATTTT

v_gene: TRBV27
d_gene: -
abundance: -
j_gene: TRBJ1-5
CDR3aa: CASSRGHSNQPQHF
CDR3nt: TGTGCCAGCAGTCGCGGACATAGTAATCAGCCCCAGCATTTT

v_gene: TRBV9
d_gene: -
abundance: -
j_gene: TRBJ2-3
CDR3aa: CASSVGPTDTQYF
CDR3nt: TGTGCCAGCAGCGTAGGGCCCACAGATACGCAGTATTTT

v_gene: TRBV5-1
d_gene: TRBD1
abundance: -
j_gene: TRBJ1-3
CDR3aa: CASSGYRGPGNTIYF
CDR3nt: TGCGCCAGCAGCGGGTACAGGGGACCGGGAAACACCATATATTTT

v_gene: TRBV12-5
d_gene: TRBD1
abundance: once
j_gene: TRBJ1-2
CDR3aa: CASGGGGQGGYGYTF
CDR3nt: TGTGCTAGTGGTGGGGGGGGACAGGGGGGATATGGCTACACCTTC

v_gene: TRBV19
d_gene: TRBD1
abundance: once
j_gene: TRBJ2-3
CDR3aa: CASRTRGQSTDTQYF
CDR3nt: TGTGCCAGTAGAACACGGGGACAGAGCACAGATACGCAGTATTTT

v_gene: TRBV7-2
d_gene: -
abundance: once
j_gene: TRBJ2-1
CDR3aa: CASSPPGAGAYNEQFF
CDR3nt: TGTGCCAGCAGCCCCCCCGGGGCAGGGGCCTACAATGAGCAGTTCTTC

v_gene: TRBV5-1
d_gene: -
abundance: -
j_gene: TRBJ1-2
CDR3aa: CASSLGGTPNYGYTF
CDR3nt: TGCGCCAGCAGCTTGGGTGGGACACCTAACTATGGCTACACCTTC

v_gene: TRBV28
d_gene: -
abundance: -
j_gene: TRBJ1-1
CDR3aa: CASLVGGAIKTEAFF
CDR3nt: TGTGCCAGCCTCGTAGGGGGGGCTATAAAGACTGAAGCTTTCTTT

v_gene: TRBV6-1
d_gene: TRBD1
abundance: few
j_gene: TRBJ1-1
CDR3aa: CASKLQGGAFF
CDR3nt: TGTGCCAGCAAACTACAGGGGGGAGCTTTCTTT

v_gene: TRBV5-1
d_gene: TRBD1
abundance: -
j_gene: TRBJ1-1
CDR3aa: CASSTGGAGRWGTEAFF
CDR3nt: TGCGCCAGCAGTACAGGGGGCGCCGGGAGATGGGGCACTGAAGCTTTCTTT